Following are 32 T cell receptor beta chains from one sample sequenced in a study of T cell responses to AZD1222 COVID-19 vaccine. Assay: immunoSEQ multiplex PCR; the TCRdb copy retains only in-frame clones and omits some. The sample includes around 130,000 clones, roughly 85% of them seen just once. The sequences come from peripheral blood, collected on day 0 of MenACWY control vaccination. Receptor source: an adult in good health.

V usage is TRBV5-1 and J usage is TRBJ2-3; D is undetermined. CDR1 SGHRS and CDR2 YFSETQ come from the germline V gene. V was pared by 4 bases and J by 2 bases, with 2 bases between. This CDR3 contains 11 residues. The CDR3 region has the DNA TGCGCCAGCAGCGTCACAGATACGCAGTATTTT. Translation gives CASSVTDTQYF.

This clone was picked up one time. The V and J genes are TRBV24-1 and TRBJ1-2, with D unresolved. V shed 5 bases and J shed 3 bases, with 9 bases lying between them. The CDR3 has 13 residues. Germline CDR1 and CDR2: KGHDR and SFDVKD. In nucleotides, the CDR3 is TGTGCCACCAGTGCGGGCAGCTACTATGGCTACACCTTC. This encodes CATSAGSYYGYTF.

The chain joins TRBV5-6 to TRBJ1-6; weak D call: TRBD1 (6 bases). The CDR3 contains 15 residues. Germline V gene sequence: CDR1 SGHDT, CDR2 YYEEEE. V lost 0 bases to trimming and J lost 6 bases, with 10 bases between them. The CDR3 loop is CASSLVRGRNSPLHF. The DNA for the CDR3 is TGTGCCAGCAGCTTGGTTCGGGGGCGTAATTCACCCCTCCACTTT.

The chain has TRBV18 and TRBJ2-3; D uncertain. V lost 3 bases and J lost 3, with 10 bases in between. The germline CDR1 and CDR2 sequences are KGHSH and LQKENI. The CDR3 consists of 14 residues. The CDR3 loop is CASSPRGQTDTQYF. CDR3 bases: TGTGCCAGCTCACCGAGAGGCCAAACAGATACGCAGTATTTT.

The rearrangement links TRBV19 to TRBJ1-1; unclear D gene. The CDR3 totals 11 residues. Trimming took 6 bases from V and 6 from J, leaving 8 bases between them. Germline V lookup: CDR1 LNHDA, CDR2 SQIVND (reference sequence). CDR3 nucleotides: TGTGCCAGTAGCGAGAGGGCTGAAGCTTTCTTT. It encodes CASSERAEAFF.

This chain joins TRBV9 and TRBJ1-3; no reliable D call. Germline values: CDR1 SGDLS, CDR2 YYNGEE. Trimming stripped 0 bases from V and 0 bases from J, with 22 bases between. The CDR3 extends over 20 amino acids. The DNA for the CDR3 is TGTGCCAGCAGCGTAGATCGGACCCTCGGGCCGAGAAGCTCTGGAAACACCATATATTTT. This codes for CASSVDRTLGPRSSGNTIYF.

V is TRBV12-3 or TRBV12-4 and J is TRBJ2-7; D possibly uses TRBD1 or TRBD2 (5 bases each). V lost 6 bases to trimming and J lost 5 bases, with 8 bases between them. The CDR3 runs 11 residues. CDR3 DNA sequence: TGTGCCAGCAGGACAGCGGACGAGCAGTACTTC. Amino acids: CASRTADEQYF.

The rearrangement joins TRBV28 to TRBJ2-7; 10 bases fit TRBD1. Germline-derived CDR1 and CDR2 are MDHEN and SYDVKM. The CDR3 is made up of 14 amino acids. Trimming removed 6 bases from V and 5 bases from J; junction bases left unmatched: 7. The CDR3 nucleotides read TGTGCCAGCAGGGGGACAGGGGTCCCTCACGAGCAGTACTTC. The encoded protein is CASRGTGVPHEQYF.

CDR3 residues: CASSFNPSGRSYEQYF. CDR3 nucleotides: TGCGCCAGCAGCTTTAATCCTAGCGGGAGGTCCTACGAGCAGTACTTC. The J gene is TRBJ2-7, the V gene TRBV5-1; 11 positions match TRBD2. The germline CDR1 and CDR2 sequences are SGHRS and YFSETQ. J lost 1 base, V lost 2 bases, and 5 bases had no gene match. The CDR3 runs 16 residues.

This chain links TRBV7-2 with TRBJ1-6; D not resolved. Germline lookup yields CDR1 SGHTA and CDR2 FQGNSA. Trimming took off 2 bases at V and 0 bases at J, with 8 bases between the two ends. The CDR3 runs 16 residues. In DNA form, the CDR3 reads TGTGCCAGCAGCTTACAGCCGAGCTCCTATAATTCACCCCTCCACTTT. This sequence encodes CASSLQPSSYNSPLHF.

The CDR3 DNA reads TGCGCCAGCAGCTGGAGAACCCAGGGACAGGCCTACGAGCAGTACTTC. This encodes CASSWRTQGQAYEQYF. The chain couples TRBV5-1 to TRBJ2-7; 8 bases align to TRBD1. Germline values: CDR1 SGHRS, CDR2 YFSETQ. Unmatched junction bases numbered 10, after V lost 3 bases and J lost 2 bases. This CDR3 is built from 16 residues.

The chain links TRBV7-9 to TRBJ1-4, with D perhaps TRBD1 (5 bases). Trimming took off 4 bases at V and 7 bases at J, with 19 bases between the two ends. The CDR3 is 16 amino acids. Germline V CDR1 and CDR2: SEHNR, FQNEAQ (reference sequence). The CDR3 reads CASSSWTSGSGEKLFF. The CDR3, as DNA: TGTGCCAGCAGCTCATGGACATCAGGGAGTGGTGAAAAACTGTTTTTT. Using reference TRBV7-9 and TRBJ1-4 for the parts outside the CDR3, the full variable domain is DTGVSQNPRHKITKRGQNVTFRCDPISEHNRLYWYRQTLGQGPEFLTYFQNEAQLEKSRLLSDRFSAERPKGSFSTLEIQRTEQGDSAMYLCASSSWTSGSGEKLFFGSGTQLSVL.

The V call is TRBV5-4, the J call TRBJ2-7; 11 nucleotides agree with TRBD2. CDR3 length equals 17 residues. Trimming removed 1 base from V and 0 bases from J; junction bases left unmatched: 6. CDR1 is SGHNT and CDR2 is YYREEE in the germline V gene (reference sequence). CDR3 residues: CASSLRPGLAASYEQYF. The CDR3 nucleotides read TGTGCCAGCAGCTTGAGACCGGGACTAGCGGCCTCCTACGAGCAGTACTTC.

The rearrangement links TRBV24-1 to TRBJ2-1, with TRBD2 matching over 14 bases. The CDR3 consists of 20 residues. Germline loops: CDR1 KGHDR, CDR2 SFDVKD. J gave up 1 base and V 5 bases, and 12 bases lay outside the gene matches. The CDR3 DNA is TGTGCCACCAGTGTCCTGGGACTAGCGGGAGACTGGTGTTCCTACAATGAGCAGTTCTTC. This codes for CATSVLGLAGDWCSYNEQFF.

The CDR3 DNA reads as TGTGCCAGCAGCACAAGAATAGAAGCTTTCTTT. Encoded protein: CASSTRIEAFF. The chain recombines TRBV13 with TRBJ1-1; the D is unclear. Deletions cut 5 bases from V and 8 bases from J, with 9 bases between. Per germline, CDR1 PRHDT and CDR2 FYEKMQ (reference sequence). The CDR3 runs to 11 residues.

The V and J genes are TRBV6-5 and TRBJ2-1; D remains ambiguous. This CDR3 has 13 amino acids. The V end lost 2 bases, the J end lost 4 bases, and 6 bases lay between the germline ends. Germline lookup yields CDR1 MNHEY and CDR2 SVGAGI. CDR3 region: CASSYEQYNEQFF. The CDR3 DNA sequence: TGTGCCAGCAGTTACGAACAGTACAATGAGCAGTTCTTC.

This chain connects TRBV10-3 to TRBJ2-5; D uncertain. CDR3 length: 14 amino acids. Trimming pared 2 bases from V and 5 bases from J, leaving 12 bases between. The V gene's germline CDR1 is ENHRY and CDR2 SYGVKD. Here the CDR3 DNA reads TGTGCCATCAGTGAGCCACCCGGTTTTGAGACCCAGTACTTC. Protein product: CAISEPPGFETQYF.

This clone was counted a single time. The CDR3 is CAWSSPRRQGGNEQYF. The CDR3 DNA follows: TGTGCCTGGAGTTCCCCCCGTAGACAGGGGGGGAACGAGCAGTACTTC. This sequence joins TRBV30 and TRBJ2-7, with 9 nucleotides matching TRBD1. The V segment lost 2 bases and the J segment 5 bases; nucleotides outside the gene matches: 13. This CDR3 has 16 residues. The germline V gene has CDR1 GTSNPN and CDR2 SVGIG (reference sequence).

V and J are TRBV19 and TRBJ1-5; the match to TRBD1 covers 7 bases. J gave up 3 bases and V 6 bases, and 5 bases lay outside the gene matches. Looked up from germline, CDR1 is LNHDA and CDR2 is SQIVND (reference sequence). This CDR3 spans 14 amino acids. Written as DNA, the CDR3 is TGTGCCAGTAGGACTACAGGGGTCAATCAGCCCCAGCATTTT. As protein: CASRTTGVNQPQHF.

The CDR3, as DNA: TGTGCCAGCAGAACGACCGGGCAGGTGAACACTGAAGCTTTCTTT. Translation: CASRTTGQVNTEAFF. The chain recombines TRBV6-5 with TRBJ1-1; D is unclear. Trimming shortened V by 6 bases and J by 0 bases, and 14 bases separated the two germline ends. In germline, CDR1 is MNHEY, CDR2 SVGAGI. This CDR3 has 15 amino acids.

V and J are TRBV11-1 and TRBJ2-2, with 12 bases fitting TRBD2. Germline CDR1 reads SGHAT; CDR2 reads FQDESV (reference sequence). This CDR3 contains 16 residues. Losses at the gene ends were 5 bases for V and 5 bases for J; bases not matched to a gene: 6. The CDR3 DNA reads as TGTGCCAGCAGCCCGACTAGCGGGAGTGTAACCGGGGAGCTGTTTTTT. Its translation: CASSPTSGSVTGELFF.

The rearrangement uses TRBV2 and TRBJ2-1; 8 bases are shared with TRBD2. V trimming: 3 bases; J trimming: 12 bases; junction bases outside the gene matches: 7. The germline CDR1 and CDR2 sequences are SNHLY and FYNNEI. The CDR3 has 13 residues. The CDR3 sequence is CASSDSSGRRQFF. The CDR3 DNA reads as TGTGCCAGCAGTGATTCAAGCGGGAGACGGCAGTTCTTC.

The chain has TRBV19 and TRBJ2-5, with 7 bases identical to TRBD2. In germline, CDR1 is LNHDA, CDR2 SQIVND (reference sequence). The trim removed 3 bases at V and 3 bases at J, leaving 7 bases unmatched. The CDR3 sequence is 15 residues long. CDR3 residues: CASSIHGAGEETQYF. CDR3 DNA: TGTGCCAGTAGTATCCACGGGGCGGGGGAAGAGACCCAGTACTTC.

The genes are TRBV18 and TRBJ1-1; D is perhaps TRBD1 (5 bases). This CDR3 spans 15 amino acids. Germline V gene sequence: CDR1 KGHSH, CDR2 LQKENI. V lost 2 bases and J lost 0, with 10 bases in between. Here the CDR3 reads CASSPTGIMNTEAFF. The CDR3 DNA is TGTGCCAGCTCACCAACAGGAATTATGAACACTGAAGCTTTCTTT.

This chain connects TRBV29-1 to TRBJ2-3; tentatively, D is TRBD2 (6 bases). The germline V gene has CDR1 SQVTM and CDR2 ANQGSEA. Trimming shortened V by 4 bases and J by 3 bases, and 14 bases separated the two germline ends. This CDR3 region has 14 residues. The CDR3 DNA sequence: TGCAGCGTTGCACGGCGACTAGATACAGATACGCAGTATTTT. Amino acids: CSVARRLDTDTQYF.

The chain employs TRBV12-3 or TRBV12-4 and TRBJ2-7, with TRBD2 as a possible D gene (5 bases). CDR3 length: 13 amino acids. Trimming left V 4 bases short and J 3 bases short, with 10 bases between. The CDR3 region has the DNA TGTGCCAGCAGTTCCGGGGAAATCTACGAGCAGTACTTC. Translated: CASSSGEIYEQYF.

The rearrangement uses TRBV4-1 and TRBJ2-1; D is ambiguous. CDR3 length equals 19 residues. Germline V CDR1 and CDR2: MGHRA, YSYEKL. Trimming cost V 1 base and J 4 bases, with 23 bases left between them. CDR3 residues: CASSQVFRSPRRPYNEQFF. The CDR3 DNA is TGCGCCAGCAGCCAAGTGTTTCGTTCCCCCCGGCGACCTTACAATGAGCAGTTCTTC.

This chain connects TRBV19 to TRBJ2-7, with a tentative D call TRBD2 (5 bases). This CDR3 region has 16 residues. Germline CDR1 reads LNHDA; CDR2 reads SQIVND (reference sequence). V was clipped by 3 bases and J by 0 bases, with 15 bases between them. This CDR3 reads CASSISAALSSYEQYF. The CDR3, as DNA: TGTGCCAGTAGTATTTCAGCGGCTCTGAGCTCCTACGAGCAGTACTTC.

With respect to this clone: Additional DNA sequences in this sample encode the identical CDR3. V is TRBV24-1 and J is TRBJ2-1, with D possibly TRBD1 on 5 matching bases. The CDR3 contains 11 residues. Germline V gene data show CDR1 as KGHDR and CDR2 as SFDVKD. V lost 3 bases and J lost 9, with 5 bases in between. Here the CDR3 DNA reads TGTGCCACCAGTGATAGGGGTGAGCAGTTCTTC. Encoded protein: CATSDRGEQFF.

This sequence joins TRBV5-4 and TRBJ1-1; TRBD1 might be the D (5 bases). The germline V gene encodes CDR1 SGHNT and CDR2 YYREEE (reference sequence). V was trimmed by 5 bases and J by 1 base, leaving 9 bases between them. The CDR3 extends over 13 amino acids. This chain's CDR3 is CASSRGENTEAFF. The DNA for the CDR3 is TGTGCCAGCAGTAGGGGCGAGAACACTGAAGCTTTCTTT.

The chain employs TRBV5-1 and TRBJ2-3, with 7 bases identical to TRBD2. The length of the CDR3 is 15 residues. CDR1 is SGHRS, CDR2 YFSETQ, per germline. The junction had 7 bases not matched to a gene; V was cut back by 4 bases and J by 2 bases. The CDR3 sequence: CASSIRAGSTDTQYF. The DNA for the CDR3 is TGCGCCAGCAGCATAAGAGCGGGGTCCACAGATACGCAGTATTTT.

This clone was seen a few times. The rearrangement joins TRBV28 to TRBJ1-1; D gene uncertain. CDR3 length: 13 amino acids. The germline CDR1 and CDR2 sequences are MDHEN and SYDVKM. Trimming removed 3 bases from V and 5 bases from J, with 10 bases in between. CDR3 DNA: TGTGCCAGCAGTTTTTCCGGTTATACTGAAGCTTTCTTT. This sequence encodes CASSFSGYTEAFF. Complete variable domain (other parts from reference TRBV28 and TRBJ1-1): DVKVTQSSRYLVKRTGEKVFLECVQDMDHENMFWYRQDPGLGLRLIYFSYDVKMKEKGDIPEGYSVSREKKERFSLILESASTNQTSMYLCASSFSGYTEAFFGQGTRLTVV.